This TCR beta chain was found in a study of blood T cells in healthy people across ages. Study observations and caveats: Getting older went along with TCR beta diversity per million T cells dropping roughly linearly. Donor CMV infection status was unknown, possibly confounding age-related changes in expanded clonotypes.

The second PCR ran roughly 7 to 11 cycles with a sample-barcoded 5' primer and J-beta primers. TCRdb ran MiXCR on the 5' RACE reads and lists one entry per CDR3 protein. In the table there are 1.8 million or so distinct CDR3 sequences, about two fifths of which are singletons. This clonotype was seen a handful of times. Its target is unknown. The V gene's germline CDR1 is SGHTA and CDR2 FQGNSA. This CDR3 has 14 amino acids. Trimming cost V 1 base and J 5 bases, with 11 bases left between them. The draw of peripheral blood yielded about 10 milliliters from each donor. Each sample yielded at least 5.5 micrograms of PBMC total RNA.

The source is a human donor in good health. Sequencing was performed on blood. This chain links TRBV7-2 with TRBJ1-2; D uncertain. CDR3 sequence (DNA): TGTGCCAGCAGCTTAGATCGGTGGGGTTATGGCTACACCTTC. Translating gives CASSLDRWGYGYTF.